Listed here are 27 T cell receptor beta chains from one sample, sequenced in a study of blood T cell repertoires in COVID-19. Assay used: immunoSEQ multiplex PCR; TCRdb lists only in-frame clones, some missing. The table shows more than 50,000 clones, with around 76% occurring only once. Material: peripheral blood. All receptors derive from a woman older than 75 with acute or convalescent COVID-19.

The CDR3 DNA reads as TGTGCCAGCAGATTGGACGCGGGATACGAGCAGTACTTC. It specifies CASRLDAGYEQYF. This rearrangement joins TRBV12-3 or TRBV12-4 to TRBJ2-7, with a weak D call TRBD2 (6 bases). The CDR3 totals 13 residues. With 6 bases removed from V and 4 bases from J, the gap between germline ends came to 13 bases.

The chain employs TRBV28 and TRBJ2-3, with 9 bases that match TRBD2. J was trimmed by 2 bases and V by 8 bases; bases with no gene match: 5. This CDR3 has 14 residues. The germline gives CDR1 MDHEN, CDR2 SYDVKM. As DNA, the CDR3 is TGTGCCAGCCTAGCGGGATGGGACACAGATACGCAGTATTTT. Its translation: CASLAGWDTDTQYF.

V gene TRBV12-3 or TRBV12-4 combines with J gene TRBJ2-7, with D possibly matching TRBD2 (6 bases). The CDR3 loop spans 13 amino acids. Trimming left V 10 bases short and J 6 bases short, with 19 bases between. CDR3 bases: TGTGCCACCTCCGGCCGGAGGGACGGCGAGCAGTACTTC. This codes for CATSGRRDGEQYF.

The rearrangement links TRBV6-5 to TRBJ2-1; no clear D gene. V shed 4 bases and J shed 0 bases, with 13 bases lying between them. Germline V gene sequence: CDR1 MNHEY, CDR2 SVGAGI. The CDR3 loop spans 16 amino acids. CDR3 nucleotide sequence: TGTGCCAGCAGTTCCTACCAGTGGAGCTCCTACAATGAGCAGTTCTTC. Amino acids: CASSSYQWSSYNEQFF.

The gene calls are TRBV2 and TRBJ2-2, with 10 bases aligning to TRBD2. Trimming at V came to 5 bases and at J to 1 base, leaving 1 base not matched to a gene. CDR1 is SNHLY and CDR2 is FYNNEI in the germline V gene. This CDR3 comprises 15 residues. The CDR3 loop is CASSKREGNTGELFF. The DNA for the CDR3 is TGTGCCAGCAGTAAGCGGGAGGGGAACACCGGGGAGCTGTTTTTT. Supplemented by reference TRBV2 and TRBJ2-2, the full variable domain reads EPEVTQTPSHQVTQMGQEVILRCVPISNHLYFYWYRQILGQKVEFLVSFYNNEISEKSEIFDDQFSVERPDGSNFTLKIRSTKLEDSAMYFCASSKREGNTGELFFGEGSRLTVL.

The gene calls are TRBV18 and TRBJ2-7, with D possibly matching TRBD1 (5 bases). CDR1 and CDR2 (germline): KGHSH, LQKENI. This CDR3 has 13 amino acids. The V gene lost 4 bases and the J gene lost 2 bases, with 9 bases spanning the gap. CDR3 in DNA: TGTGCCAGCTCACTCGACAGAACCTACGAGCAGTACTTC. Translation: CASSLDRTYEQYF.

This clone has only one observation. The gene calls are TRBV5-4 and TRBJ2-1; 10 nucleotides line up with TRBD1. The junction had 4 bases not matched to a gene; V was cut back by 5 bases and J by 2 bases. Germline V gene sequence: CDR1 SGHNT, CDR2 YYREEE (reference sequence). This CDR3 has 15 residues. DNA for the CDR3: TGTGCCAGCAGTTGGGACAGGGGTACCTACAATGAGCAGTTCTTC. The encoded protein is CASSWDRGTYNEQFF.

The J gene is TRBJ1-2, the V gene TRBV5-1; D call uncertain. V lost 7 bases, J lost 4 bases, and 11 bases lay in between. The CDR3 is 12 residues long. The V gene's germline CDR1 is SGHRS and CDR2 YFSETQ. The CDR3 reads CASSTDSYGYTF. The CDR3 DNA reads TGCGCCAGCTCGACCGACTCCTATGGCTACACCTTC.

The CDR3 reads CAWNRGLGNTEAFF. CDR3 bases: TGTGCCTGGAACAGGGGTTTAGGAAACACTGAAGCTTTCTTT. J is TRBJ1-1 and V is TRBV30, with 7 bases aligning to TRBD1. Germline V gives CDR1 GTSNPN, CDR2 SVGIG (reference sequence). The CDR3 runs to 14 residues. V lost 4 bases and J lost 2; bases outside the gene matches: 7.

This chain joins TRBV28 and TRBJ2-7, with 7 bases matching TRBD2. Trimming at V came to 1 base and at J to 3 bases, leaving 3 bases not matched to a gene. The CDR3 totals 14 residues. Germline V gene data show CDR1 as MDHEN and CDR2 as SYDVKM. The CDR3 nucleotides read TGTGCCAGCAGTTTATTAGCGGGCCTCTACGAGCAGTACTTC. It encodes CASSLLAGLYEQYF.

This sequence joins TRBV7-9 and TRBJ2-2; D is possibly TRBD2 (6 bases). In germline, CDR1 is SEHNR, CDR2 FQNEAQ (reference sequence). The CDR3 is 13 amino acids. V lost 11 bases and J lost 1, with 11 bases in between. The CDR3 reads CAWAGLNTGELFF. The CDR3 bases are TGTGCCTGGGCGGGGTTGAACACCGGGGAGCTGTTTTTT.

V gene TRBV5-6 combines with J gene TRBJ1-4; 8 positions match TRBD1. After removal of 3 bases from V and 4 bases from J, the junction contained 5 bases not matched to a gene. The CDR3 is 15 residues long. Germline V CDR1 and CDR2: SGHDT, YYEEEE. CDR3 in DNA: TGTGCCAGCAGCTCCAGACAGGGGTATAATGAAAAACTGTTTTTT. Translation: CASSSRQGYNEKLFF.

V is TRBV20-1 and J is TRBJ1-5; 7 positions match TRBD1. Germline CDR1 is DFQATT and CDR2 is SNEGSKA (reference sequence). V was pared by 3 bases and J by 5 bases, with 10 bases of the junction left unmatched. CDR3 length equals 15 residues. The CDR3 coding sequence is TGCAGTGCTAGTATGTGGGACAGAAGCGATCAGCCCCAGCATTTT. This codes for CSASMWDRSDQPQHF.

The V and J genes are TRBV28 and TRBJ2-1; 7 nucleotides agree with TRBD1. The CDR3 spans 15 residues. Germline V gene sequence: CDR1 MDHEN, CDR2 SYDVKM. The J segment lost 3 bases and the V segment lost 6 bases, leaving 8 bases of the junction unmatched. Written as DNA, the CDR3 is TGTGCCAGCAGGCGACAGGGTCAGGGCTACAATGAGCAGTTCTTC. Translating gives CASRRQGQGYNEQFF.

The J gene is TRBJ2-7, the V gene TRBV19; a possible D gene is TRBD2 (6 bases). From germline, CDR1 is LNHDA and CDR2 SQIVND (reference sequence). The length of the CDR3 is 13 residues. Trimming left V 4 bases short and J 2 bases short, with 9 bases between. CDR3 protein: CASSTGRTYEQYF. CDR3 bases: TGTGCCAGTAGTACGGGGAGGACCTACGAGCAGTACTTC.

The rearrangement uses TRBV4-1 and TRBJ2-3, with TRBD2 matching over 7 bases. The length of the CDR3 is 14 residues. Germline loops: CDR1 MGHRA, CDR2 YSYEKL. Trimming removed 4 bases from V and 11 bases from J; junction bases left unmatched: 12. The chain's CDR3 is CASSLEPSGRVQYF. The CDR3 bases are TGCGCCAGCAGCCTTGAACCTAGCGGTAGGGTGCAGTATTTT.

The chain recombines TRBV2 with TRBJ1-3; 7 positions agree with TRBD1. V lost 8 bases to trimming and J lost 0 bases; unmatched junction nucleotides: 10. CDR3 length: 16 amino acids. Germline CDR1 is SNHLY and CDR2 is FYNNEI. CDR3 nucleotides: TGTGCCAGCTCCCGACAGGGTATCCTCTCTGGAAACACCATATATTTT. Protein product: CASSRQGILSGNTIYF.

This clone was seen once. The chain links TRBV7-9 to TRBJ1-2, with D maybe TRBD1 (5 bases). Germline loops: CDR1 SEHNR, CDR2 FQNEAQ (reference sequence). The CDR3 is made up of 12 amino acids. Trimming took off 4 bases at V and 6 bases at J, with 9 bases between the two ends. CDR3 in amino acids: CASSWGEDGYTF. The CDR3 nucleotides are TGTGCCAGCAGCTGGGGGGAAGATGGCTACACCTTC. Supplemented by reference TRBV7-9 and TRBJ1-2, the full variable domain reads DTGVSQNPRHKITKRGQNVTFRCDPISEHNRLYWYRQTLGQGPEFLTYFQNEAQLEKSRLLSDRFSAERPKGSFSTLEIQRTEQGDSAMYLCASSWGEDGYTFGSGTRLTVV.

The sample holds a few counts of this clone. This rearrangement joins TRBV5-6 to TRBJ1-2; TRBD1 is a possible D gene (6 bases). V was shortened by 1 base and J by 7 bases, with 14 bases between the two germline ends. The CDR3 totals 14 residues. In germline, CDR1 is SGHDT, CDR2 YYEEEE. The CDR3 spells CASSLPTGRAGYTF. CDR3 coding DNA: TGTGCCAGCAGCTTGCCGACAGGAAGGGCTGGCTACACCTTC.

V usage is TRBV2 and J usage is TRBJ2-7; D remains unclear. Per the germline V gene, CDR1 is SNHLY and CDR2 is FYNNEI. This CDR3 spans 12 amino acids. Between the trimmed V and J ends, which lost 8 bases and 7 bases, there was a span of 15 bases. CDR3 loop: CASGGLPWEQYF. CDR3 in DNA: TGTGCCAGCGGTGGGCTCCCCTGGGAGCAGTACTTC.

This chain connects TRBV25-1 to TRBJ2-1, with TRBD2 as a possible D gene (5 bases). With 0 bases removed from V and 6 bases from J, the gap between germline ends came to 12 bases. The CDR3 has 15 residues. Germline CDR1 is MGHDK and CDR2 is SYGVNS. Here the CDR3 DNA reads TGTGCCAGCAGTGAATATTCCGCTCGGGGCAATGAGCAGTTCTTC. Amino acid sequence: CASSEYSARGNEQFF.

The chain uses TRBV24-1 and TRBJ1-5; 10 nucleotides agree with TRBD1. The V and J ends lost 3 bases and 7 bases, in that order; junction bases with no gene match: 5. CDR3 length equals 15 residues. The germline CDR1 and CDR2 sequences are KGHDR and SFDVKD. CDR3: CATSDTRTGGQPQHF. CDR3 coding DNA: TGTGCCACCAGTGATACCCGGACAGGGGGGCAGCCCCAGCATTTT.

The chain's CDR3 is CASSLGSGDTQYF. The CDR3 DNA is TGTGCCAGCAGCTTAGGGTCCGGGGATACGCAGTATTTT. V usage is TRBV7-2 and J usage is TRBJ2-3; the D is unclear. The CDR3 spans 13 residues. Deletions cut 1 base from V and 6 bases from J, with 8 bases between. Germline assignment: CDR1 SGHTA and CDR2 FQGNSA.

The J gene is TRBJ1-3, the V gene TRBV5-1; 7 nucleotides align to TRBD1. The length of the CDR3 is 16 residues. Looked up from germline, CDR1 is SGHRS and CDR2 is YFSETQ. With 4 bases clipped from V and 0 bases from J, the junction kept 7 bases outside the gene matches. As DNA, the CDR3 is TGCGCCAGCAGCGCTGACAGGGCCCACTCTGGAAACACCATATATTTT. Its translation: CASSADRAHSGNTIYF.

V usage is TRBV6-1 and J usage is TRBJ2-5; TRBD2 matches 11 bases. Looked up from germline, CDR1 is MNHNS and CDR2 is SASEGT. V shed 6 bases and J 4 bases; nucleotides not matched to a gene: 10. The CDR3 is 16 amino acids. DNA for the CDR3: TGTGCCAGCAGGGAACTAGCGGGAGTTGAGTTAGAGACCCAGTACTTC. It yields the protein CASRELAGVELETQYF.

This clone occurred many times. The CDR3 sequence is CASSDYRGRRQTQYF. CDR3 bases: TGTGCCAGCAGTGATTATCGAGGGAGACGACAAACCCAGTACTTC. This chain connects TRBV25-1 to TRBJ2-5; possibly TRBD2 for D (5 bases). The CDR3 runs 15 residues. CDR1 is MGHDK and CDR2 is SYGVNS in the germline V gene. V dropped 3 bases and J dropped 8 bases, with 19 bases sitting between them.

CDR3 nucleotide sequence: TGTGCCAGCAGCCCGACAGGGGGCGGACTTTACGAGCAGTACTTC. Translation gives CASSPTGGGLYEQYF. The genes are TRBV6-5 and TRBJ2-7; 10 bases align to TRBD1. The V segment lost 6 bases and the J segment 4 bases; nucleotides outside the gene matches: 9. Per germline, CDR1 MNHEY and CDR2 SVGAGI. The CDR3 runs to 15 residues.